This T cell receptor (beta chain) emerged from a study of blood T cell repertoires in COVID-19. Across the study: In each case, the material was cDNA or gDNA derived from T cells, B-cell-depleted T cells, or PBMCs.

Method: immunoSEQ multiplex PCR; TCRdb's copy keeps in-frame clones and lacks some. Here the sample spans a few hundred thousand clones, approximately 89% being singletons. The source is a woman younger than 45 who had recovered from COVID-19. The source material was peripheral blood.

The CDR3: CASSLQVPEYTGELFF. The CDR3 nucleotides are TGTGCCAGCAGTTTACAAGTCCCCGAGTACACCGGGGAGCTGTTTTTT. This chain joins TRBV27 and TRBJ2-2; no definite D call. This CDR3 is built from 16 residues. V was cut by 2 bases and J by 3 bases, with 13 bases left in between. Germline CDR1 is MNHEY and CDR2 is SMNVEV (reference sequence).